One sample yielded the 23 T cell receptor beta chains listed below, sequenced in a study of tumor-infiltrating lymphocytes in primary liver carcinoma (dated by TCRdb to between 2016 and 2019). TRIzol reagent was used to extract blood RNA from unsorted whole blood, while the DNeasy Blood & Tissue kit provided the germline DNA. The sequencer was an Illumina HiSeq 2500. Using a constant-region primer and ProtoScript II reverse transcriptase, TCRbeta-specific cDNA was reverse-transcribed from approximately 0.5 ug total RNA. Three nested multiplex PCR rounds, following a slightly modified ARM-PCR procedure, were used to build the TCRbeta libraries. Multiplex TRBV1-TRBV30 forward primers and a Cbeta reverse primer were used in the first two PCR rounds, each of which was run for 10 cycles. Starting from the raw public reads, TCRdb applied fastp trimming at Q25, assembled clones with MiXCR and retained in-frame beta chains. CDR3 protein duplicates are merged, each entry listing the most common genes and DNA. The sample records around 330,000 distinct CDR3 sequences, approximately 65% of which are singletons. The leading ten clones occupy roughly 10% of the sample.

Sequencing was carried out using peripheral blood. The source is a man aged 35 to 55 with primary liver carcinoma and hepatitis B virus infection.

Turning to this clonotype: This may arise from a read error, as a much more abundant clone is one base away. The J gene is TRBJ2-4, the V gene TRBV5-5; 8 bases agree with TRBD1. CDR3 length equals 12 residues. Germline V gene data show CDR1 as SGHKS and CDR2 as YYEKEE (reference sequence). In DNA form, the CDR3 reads TGTGCCAGCAGCAGACAGGGGTACATTCGGTACTTC. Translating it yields CASSRQGYIRYF.

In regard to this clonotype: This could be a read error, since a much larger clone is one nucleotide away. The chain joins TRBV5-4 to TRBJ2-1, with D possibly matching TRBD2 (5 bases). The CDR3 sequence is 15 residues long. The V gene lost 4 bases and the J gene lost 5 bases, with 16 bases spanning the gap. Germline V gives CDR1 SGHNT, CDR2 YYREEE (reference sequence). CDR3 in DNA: TGTGCCAGCAGCCCCGGGAATTACCCTCACAATGAGCAGTTCTTC. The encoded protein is CASSPGNYPHNEQFF. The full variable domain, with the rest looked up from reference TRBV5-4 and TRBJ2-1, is ETGVTQSPTHLIKTRGQQVTLRCSSQSGHNTVSWYQQALGQGPQFIFQYYREEENGRGNFPPRFSGLQFPNYSSELNVNALELDDSALYLCASSPGNYPHNEQFFGPGTRLTVL.

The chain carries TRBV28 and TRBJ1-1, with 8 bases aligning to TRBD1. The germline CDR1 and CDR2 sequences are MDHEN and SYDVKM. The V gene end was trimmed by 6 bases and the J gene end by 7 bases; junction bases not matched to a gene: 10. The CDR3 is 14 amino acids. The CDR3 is CASRPGQGAGEAFF. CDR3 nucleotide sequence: TGTGCCAGCAGGCCCGGCCAGGGGGCCGGTGAAGCTTTCTTT.

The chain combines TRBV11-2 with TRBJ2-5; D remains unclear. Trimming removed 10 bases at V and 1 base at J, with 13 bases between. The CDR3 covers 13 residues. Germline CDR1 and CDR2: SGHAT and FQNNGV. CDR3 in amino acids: CAISPGAQETQYF. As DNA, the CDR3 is TGTGCCATCAGTCCCGGTGCCCAAGAGACCCAGTACTTC.

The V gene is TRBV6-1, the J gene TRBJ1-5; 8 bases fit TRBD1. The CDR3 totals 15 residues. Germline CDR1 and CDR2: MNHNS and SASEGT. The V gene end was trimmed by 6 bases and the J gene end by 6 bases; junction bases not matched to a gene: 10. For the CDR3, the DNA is TGTGCCAGCAGGCTCCTCAGACAGGGGTTTCAGCCCCAGCATTTT. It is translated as CASRLLRQGFQPQHF.

For the CDR3, the DNA is TGTGCCAGTAGCCCCAGGACAATAAAAAGTATGAACACTGAAGCTTTCTTT. It yields the protein CASSPRTIKSMNTEAFF. The V gene is TRBV21-1, the J gene TRBJ1-1; TRBD1, as called in the table, went unchecked against the DNA. TRBV21-1 is annotated as a pseudogene. The CDR3 is 17 amino acids.

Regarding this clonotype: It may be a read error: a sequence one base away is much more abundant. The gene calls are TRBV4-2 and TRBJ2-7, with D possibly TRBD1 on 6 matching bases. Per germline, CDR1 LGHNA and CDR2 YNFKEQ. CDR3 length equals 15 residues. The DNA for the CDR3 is TGTGCCAGCAGCCAAGGAGCCGGGACAACTTACGAGGAGTACTTC. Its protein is CASSQGAGTTYEEYF.

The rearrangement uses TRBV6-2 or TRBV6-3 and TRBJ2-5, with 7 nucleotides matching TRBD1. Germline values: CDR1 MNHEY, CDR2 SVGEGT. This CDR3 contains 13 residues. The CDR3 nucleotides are TGTGTCAACAGATTGACAGGGCGAGAGACCCAGTACTTC. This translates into CVNRLTGRETQYF.

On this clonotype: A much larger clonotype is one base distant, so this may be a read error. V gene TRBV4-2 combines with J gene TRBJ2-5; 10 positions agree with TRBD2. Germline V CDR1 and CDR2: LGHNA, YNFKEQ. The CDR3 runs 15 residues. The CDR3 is CASSQDLAGDETRYF. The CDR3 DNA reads TGTGCCAGCAGCCAAGATCTAGCGGGAGATGAGACCCGGTACTTC.

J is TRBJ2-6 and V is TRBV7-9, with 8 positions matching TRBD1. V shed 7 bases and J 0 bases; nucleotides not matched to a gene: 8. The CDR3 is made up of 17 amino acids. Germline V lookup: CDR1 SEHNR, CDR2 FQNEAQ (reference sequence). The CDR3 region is CASTYGQGLSGANVLTF. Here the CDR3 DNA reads TGTGCCAGCACCTACGGACAGGGCCTCTCTGGGGCCAACGTCCTGACTTTC.

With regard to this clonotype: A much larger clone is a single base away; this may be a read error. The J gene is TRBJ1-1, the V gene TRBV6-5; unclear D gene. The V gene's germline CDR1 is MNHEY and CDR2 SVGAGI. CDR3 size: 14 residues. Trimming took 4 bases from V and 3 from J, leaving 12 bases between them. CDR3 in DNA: TGTGCCAGCAGTTCCCCCGGATGGGACACTGAAGCTTTCTTT. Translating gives CASSSPGWDTEAFF.

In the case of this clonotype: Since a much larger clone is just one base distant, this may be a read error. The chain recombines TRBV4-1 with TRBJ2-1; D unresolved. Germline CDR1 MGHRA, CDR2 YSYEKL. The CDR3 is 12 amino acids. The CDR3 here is CARSPDRNEQFF. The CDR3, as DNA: TGCGCCAGGAGCCCCGATAGGAATGAGCAGTTCTTC.

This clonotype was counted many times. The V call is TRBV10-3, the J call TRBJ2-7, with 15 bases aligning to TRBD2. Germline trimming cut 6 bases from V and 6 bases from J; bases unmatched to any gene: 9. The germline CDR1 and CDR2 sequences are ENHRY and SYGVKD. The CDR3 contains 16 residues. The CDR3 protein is CAISGLAGGISSEQYF. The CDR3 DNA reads TGTGCCATCAGCGGACTAGCGGGAGGGATTTCGAGCGAGCAGTACTTC.

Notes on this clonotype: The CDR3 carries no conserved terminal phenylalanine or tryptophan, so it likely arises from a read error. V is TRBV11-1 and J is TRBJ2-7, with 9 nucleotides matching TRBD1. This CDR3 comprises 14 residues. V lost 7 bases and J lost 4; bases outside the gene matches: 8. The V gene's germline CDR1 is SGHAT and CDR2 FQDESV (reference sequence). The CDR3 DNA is TGTGCCAGCACCGGCACCGGGACAGGGTACGAGCAGTACTAC. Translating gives CASTGTGTGYEQYY.

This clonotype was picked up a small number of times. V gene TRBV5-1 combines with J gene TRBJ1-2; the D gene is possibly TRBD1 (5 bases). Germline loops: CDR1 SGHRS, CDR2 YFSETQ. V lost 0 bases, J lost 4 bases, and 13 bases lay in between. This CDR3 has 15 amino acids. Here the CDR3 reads CASSLDGGRAYGYTF. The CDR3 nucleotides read TGCGCCAGCAGCTTGGACGGAGGCAGGGCCTATGGCTACACCTTC.

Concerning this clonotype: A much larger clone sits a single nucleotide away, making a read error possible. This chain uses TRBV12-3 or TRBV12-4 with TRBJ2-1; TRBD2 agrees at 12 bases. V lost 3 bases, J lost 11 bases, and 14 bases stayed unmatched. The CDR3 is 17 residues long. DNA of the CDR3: TGTGCCAGCAGTTTCTGGACTAGCGGGACCCCCCGAAATAAGCAGTTCTTC. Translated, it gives CASSFWTSGTPRNKQFF.

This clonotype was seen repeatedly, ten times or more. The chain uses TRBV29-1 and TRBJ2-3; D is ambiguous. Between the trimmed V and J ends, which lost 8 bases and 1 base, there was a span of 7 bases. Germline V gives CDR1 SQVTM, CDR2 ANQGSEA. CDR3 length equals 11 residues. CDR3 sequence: CSSGGTDTQYF. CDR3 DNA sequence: TGCAGCTCTGGGGGCACAGATACGCAGTATTTT.

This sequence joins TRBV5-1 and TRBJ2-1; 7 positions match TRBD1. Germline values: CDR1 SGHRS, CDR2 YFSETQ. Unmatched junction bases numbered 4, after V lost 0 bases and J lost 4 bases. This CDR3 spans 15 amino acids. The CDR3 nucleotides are TGCGCCAGCAGCTTGGCTTGGGGACAGTACAATGAGCAGTTCTTC. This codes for CASSLAWGQYNEQFF.

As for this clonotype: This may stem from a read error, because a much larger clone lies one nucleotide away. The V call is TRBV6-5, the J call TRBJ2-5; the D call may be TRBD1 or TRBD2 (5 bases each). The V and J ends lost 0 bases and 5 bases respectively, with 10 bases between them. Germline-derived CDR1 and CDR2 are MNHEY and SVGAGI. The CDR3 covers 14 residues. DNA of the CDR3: TGTGCCAGCAGTTACTCGAACTGGGGGGAGACCCAGTACTTC. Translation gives CASSYSNWGETQYF.

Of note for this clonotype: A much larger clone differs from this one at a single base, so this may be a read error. The CDR3, as DNA: TGTTCCAGCACCCTTTCGGGGAATGGCTACACCTTC. Protein product: CSSTLSGNGYTF. The J gene is TRBJ1-2, the V gene TRBV6-6; no definite D call. CDR3 size: 12 residues. The V gene's germline CDR1 is MNHNY and CDR2 SVGAGI (reference sequence).

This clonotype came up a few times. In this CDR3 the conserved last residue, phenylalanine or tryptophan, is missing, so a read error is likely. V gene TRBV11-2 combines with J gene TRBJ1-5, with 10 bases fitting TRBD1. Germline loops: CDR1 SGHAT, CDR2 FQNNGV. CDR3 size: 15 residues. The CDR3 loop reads CTSSSGTGENQPQHL. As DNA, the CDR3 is TGTACCAGCAGCTCCGGGACAGGGGAAAATCAGCCCCAGCATCTT.

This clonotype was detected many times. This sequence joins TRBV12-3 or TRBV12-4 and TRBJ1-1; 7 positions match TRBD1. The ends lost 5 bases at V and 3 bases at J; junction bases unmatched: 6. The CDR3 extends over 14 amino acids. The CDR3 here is CASSTDRVYTEAFF. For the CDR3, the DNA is TGTGCCAGCAGTACTGACAGGGTATACACTGAAGCTTTCTTT.

Here the CDR3 reads CASSSTGRGYEQYF. The CDR3 DNA reads as TGTGCCAGCAGTTCCACCGGGAGAGGCTACGAGCAGTACTTC. The rearrangement joins TRBV6-5 to TRBJ2-7, with D maybe TRBD2 (6 bases). V was clipped by 4 bases and J by 3 bases, with 13 bases between them. The germline V gene encodes CDR1 MNHEY and CDR2 SVGAGI. The CDR3 length is 14 residues.